This T cell receptor (beta chain) was sequenced during a study of control samples from healthy donors and cancer patients. TCRdb keeps only in-frame clones here, not all; method: immunoSEQ multiplex PCR. The data contain roughly 170,000 clones, 94% of them seen just once; the ten biggest clones take up approximately 1.4%. Germline CDR1 SNHLY, CDR2 FYNNEI. V gave up 1 base and J gave up 3 bases, with 7 bases separating them. This CDR3 spans 14 amino acids. Input material: blood. The genes are TRBV2 and TRBJ1-3; the D is unclear. The TCR originated in a woman between 18 and 30 years old in good health. The CDR3 reads CASSEEYGGNTIYF. For the CDR3, the DNA is TGTGCCAGCAGTGAAGAGTACGGTGGAAACACCATATATTTT.